This record looks at one TCR beta chain sequence and its context. Clones were read by immunoSEQ multiplex PCR, and TCRdb kept only the in-frame ones, dropping some. The sample yields 250,000 to 400,000 clones, more than 70% seen once. The source of the sample is a study of blood T cell repertoires in COVID-19. The V gene lost 2 bases and the J gene lost 8 bases, with 13 bases spanning the gap. This CDR3 region has 14 residues. The germline V gene encodes CDR1 SEHNR and CDR2 FQNEAQ (reference sequence). The chain is built from TRBV7-9 and TRBJ2-1, with D maybe TRBD2 (6 bases). The TCR comes from a woman aged 30 to 39 with COVID-19, enrolled during active disease. The sample was peripheral blood. The CDR3 reads CASSLIGGIDEQFF. DNA for the CDR3: TGTGCCAGCAGCTTAATTGGAGGGATAGATGAGCAGTTCTTC.